This T cell receptor beta chain stems from a study of T-cell memory formation after mild COVID-19. Study context: Largely, the TCR clusters proved donor specific.

Study-wide results and caveats: Contracting CD4+ clones lay largely in CM and EM, with CD8+ ones residing in EMRA.

V lost 2 bases, J lost 5 bases, and 15 bases lay in between. The germline gives CDR1 MNHEY, CDR2 SVGAGI. This CDR3 spans 15 amino acids. With regard to this clonotype: The antigen is unknown.

The TCR alpha and TCR beta cDNA libraries, bearing sample barcodes and UMIs, were generated by 5'RACE using constant-segment primers. TCRdb used MiXCR to reprocess the 5' RACE reads, holding one entry per CDR3 protein. The data hold some 280,000 distinct CDR3 sequences, with roughly 15% observed a single time. This chain uses TRBV6-5 with TRBJ1-2; a weak D match, TRBD1 (5 bases). The clonotype comes from a man aged 18 to 30 who had mild COVID-19 (a few samples of this study predate the infection). Cell type and time point are not known. The specimen was PBMCs or a T cell subset sorted from them (not recorded which). CDR3 in amino acids: CASSYGLGRAYGYTF. DNA for the CDR3: TGTGCCAGCAGTTACGGTCTCGGCAGGGCTTATGGCTACACCTTC.